This TCR beta chain was documented in a study of T cell responses to AZD1222 COVID-19 vaccine. Produced via immunoSEQ multiplex PCR; TCRdb's table is partial and in-frame only. The sample contains 100,000 to 150,000 clones, 75% to 95% of which appear only once. The V segment lost 4 bases and the J segment 3 bases; nucleotides outside the gene matches: 4. Germline-derived CDR1 and CDR2 are MNHEY and SVGAGI. CDR3 length: 15 residues. The sequenced sample was peripheral blood, obtained on day 0 of AZD1222 vaccination. The receptor was isolated from an adult in good health. V and J are TRBV6-5 and TRBJ2-7; 12 nucleotides align to TRBD2. DNA of the CDR3: TGTGCCAGCAGTTCCCTGACTAGCGGGAGCTACGAGCAGTACTTC. This codes for CASSSLTSGSYEQYF.